This T cell receptor (beta chain) was found in a study of cytomegalovirus exposure and HLA in healthy donors. The PCR had 60 Vbeta and 13 Jbeta primers. Repertoires were generated with immunoSEQ multiplex PCR, while TCRdb's copy carries only in-frame clones and drops some. The data show some 84,000 clones, just under 80% seen once. Germline CDR1 SEHNR, CDR2 FQNEAQ (reference sequence). The CDR3 has 17 residues. J was trimmed by 6 bases and V by 4 bases; bases with no gene match: 16. The clonotype was recovered from a male donor in good health and CMV-seropositive. Sample: PBMCs. V usage is TRBV7-9 and J usage is TRBJ2-7, with 9 bases identical to TRBD2. The CDR3 loop reads CASSSAGGPSGTGEQYF. CDR3 sequence (DNA): TGTGCCAGCAGCTCCGCGGGAGGGCCTAGCGGGACCGGCGAGCAGTACTTC.